This passage covers 10 T cell receptor beta chains from one sample sequenced in a study of blood T cell repertoires in COVID-19. Profiling relied on immunoSEQ multiplex PCR, and the TCRdb table lists in-frame clones only, not all of them. The sample has about 150,000 clones; around 80% are singletons. Source material: PBMCs or T cells enriched from blood (not recorded which). These receptor sequences come from a woman in her 50s who had recovered from COVID-19.

This chain joins TRBV12-3 or TRBV12-4 and TRBJ2-5, with D possibly matching TRBD1 (6 bases). The CDR3 extends over 12 amino acids. Trimming stripped 8 bases from V and 1 base from J, with 8 bases between. CDR3 coding DNA: TGTGCCAGCCAGGGGCCCCAAGAGACCCAGTACTTC. This sequence encodes CASQGPQETQYF.

The chain couples TRBV6-5 to TRBJ2-7; 9 nucleotides align to TRBD1. With 7 bases clipped from V and 1 base from J, the junction kept 8 bases outside the gene matches. The CDR3 runs to 15 residues. Germline values: CDR1 MNHEY, CDR2 SVGAGI. The CDR3 here is CASNPGQGRSYEQYF. The CDR3 coding sequence is TGTGCCAGCAACCCGGGACAGGGACGTTCCTACGAGCAGTACTTC.

The rearrangement joins TRBV21-1 to TRBJ1-2; TRBD1, the table's D call, lacks a check against the DNA. TRBV21-1 is tagged as a pseudogene. The CDR3 length is 15 residues. The CDR3 DNA sequence: TGTGCCAGCACCAAATGTCCGGACAGCCCCTATGGCTACACCTTC. It translates to CASTKCPDSPYGYTF.

In the case of this clone: A junction end diverges from the germline sequence, so it may reflect a read error. This chain connects TRBV19 to TRBJ1-5; possibly TRBD1 for D (5 bases). The germline V gene encodes CDR1 LNHDA and CDR2 SQIVND (reference sequence). The CDR3 totals 14 residues. The CDR3 nucleotides are TGTGCCAGGAGTATCGCACAGGTCAATCAGCCCCAGCATTTT. As protein: CARSIAQVNQPQHF.

V gene TRBV5-1 combines with J gene TRBJ1-4; 7 bases are shared with TRBD1. CDR3 length equals 14 residues. The germline CDR1 and CDR2 sequences are SGHRS and YFSETQ. V gave up 1 base and J gave up 5 bases; unmatched junction bases: 2. In nucleotides, the CDR3 is TGCGCCAGCAGCTTGACAGGGGTGAATGAAAAACTGTTTTTT. Its translation is CASSLTGVNEKLFF.

The chain carries TRBV3-1 (or the pseudogene TRBV3-2) and TRBJ2-5; D may be TRBD2 (5 bases). The ends were cut back, 4 bases at V and 5 bases at J, with 8 bases in the middle. This CDR3 is 12 amino acids long. Germline lookup yields CDR1 LGHDT and CDR2 YNNKEL (reference sequence). The CDR3, as DNA: TGTGCCAGCAGCCCGTCGGGGGAGACCCAGTACTTC. Its protein is CASSPSGETQYF.

The V and J genes are TRBV3-1 (or the pseudogene TRBV3-2) and TRBJ2-3; tentatively, D is TRBD2 (7 bases). In germline, CDR1 is LGHDT, CDR2 YNNKEL (reference sequence). Trimming shortened V by 5 bases and J by 1 base, and 13 bases separated the two germline ends. The CDR3 is 15 amino acids. DNA for the CDR3: TGTGCCAGCAGCTCTCGGGGGGCGGGCACAGATACGCAGTATTTT. The encoded protein is CASSSRGAGTDTQYF.

The chain combines TRBV3-1 (or the pseudogene TRBV3-2) with TRBJ1-5, with 7 positions matching TRBD1. The CDR3 loop spans 13 amino acids. Looked up from germline, CDR1 is LGHDT and CDR2 is YNNKEL (reference sequence). V was pared by 4 bases and J by 8 bases, with 5 bases of the junction left unmatched. DNA of the CDR3: TGTGCCAGCAGCCGACAGGGCGGGGAGCCCCAGCATTTT. It encodes CASSRQGGEPQHF.

This chain joins TRBV13 and TRBJ2-7, with a weak D call TRBD1 (5 bases). CDR3 size: 14 residues. Trimming took off 0 bases at V and 2 bases at J, with 8 bases between the two ends. Per the germline V gene, CDR1 is PRHDT and CDR2 is FYEKMQ (reference sequence). This chain's CDR3 is CASSLGQATYEQYF. CDR3 nucleotide sequence: TGTGCCAGCAGCTTAGGACAGGCAACCTACGAGCAGTACTTC.

This clone was detected ten times or more. The chain recombines TRBV5-5 with TRBJ2-1; no firm D call. With 5 bases removed from V and 6 bases from J, the gap between germline ends came to 9 bases. Germline V gene data show CDR1 as SGHKS and CDR2 as YYEKEE (reference sequence). The CDR3 has 12 amino acids. The CDR3 DNA follows: TGTGCCAGCAGTCGTGACACCAATGAGCAGTTCTTC. It encodes CASSRDTNEQFF.